This entry lists 24 T cell receptor beta chains sequenced from one sample in a study of control samples from healthy donors and cancer patients. The repertoire was sequenced with immunoSEQ multiplex PCR; TCRdb's copy has only in-frame clones and lacks some. Altogether under 200,000 clones are present, around 93% being singletons, with the ten largest covering approximately 4%. The sequenced sample consisted of blood. The source is a woman aged 60 to 75 in good health.

The chain links TRBV5-1 to TRBJ2-3, with D unclear. CDR3 length: 16 residues. Per the germline V gene, CDR1 is SGHRS and CDR2 is YFSETQ. The V end was cut by 2 bases, the J end by 2 bases, with 15 bases between. In nucleotides, the CDR3 is TGCGCCAGCAGCTTAGAAATCGGCAGTCTCACAGATACGCAGTATTTT. It codes for CASSLEIGSLTDTQYF.

The chain combines TRBV5-4 with TRBJ1-1; D unclear. The V and J ends lost 0 bases and 4 bases respectively, with 7 bases between them. This CDR3 spans 13 amino acids. The V gene's germline CDR1 is SGHNT and CDR2 YYREEE (reference sequence). The CDR3 region has the DNA TGTGCCAGCAGCTTGGTCGAGGGCACTGAAGCTTTCTTT. Translating gives CASSLVEGTEAFF.

The rearrangement links TRBV19 to TRBJ1-6; perhaps TRBD1 as D (6 bases). The CDR3 is 17 amino acids. The V and J ends lost 4 bases and 7 bases respectively, with 20 bases between them. Germline V CDR1 and CDR2: LNHDA, SQIVND (reference sequence). The CDR3 reads CASSTTGWGVLNSPLHF. The CDR3, as DNA: TGTGCCAGTAGTACTACAGGGTGGGGTGTGTTAAATTCACCCCTCCACTTT.

The V call is TRBV6-5, the J call TRBJ2-2; no reliable D call. The germline CDR1 and CDR2 sequences are MNHEY and SVGAGI. V lost 6 bases and J 5 bases, leaving 10 bases between the germline ends. This CDR3 spans 13 amino acids. The CDR3 nucleotides are TGTGCCAGCAGAACGGTCCTGACCGGGGAGCTGTTTTTT. Residues: CASRTVLTGELFF.

J is TRBJ1-5 and V is TRBV12-5; D possibly corresponds to TRBD1 (5 bases). The germline CDR1 and CDR2 sequences are LGHNT and FRNRAP. Trimming removed 5 bases at V and 7 bases at J, with 15 bases between. The CDR3 totals 14 residues. The CDR3 here is CASGRGGISQPQHF. DNA of the CDR3: TGTGCTAGTGGTCGCGGGGGGATATCGCAGCCCCAGCATTTT. The full variable domain, its missing parts supplied by reference TRBV12-5 and TRBJ1-5, is DARVTQTPRHKVTEMGQEVTMRCQPILGHNTVFWYRQTMMQGLELLAYFRNRAPLDDSGMPKDRFSAEMPDATLATLKIQPSEPRDSAVYFCASGRGGISQPQHFGDGTRLSIL.

The V gene is TRBV19, the J gene TRBJ1-1; D is unresolved. V lost 5 bases to trimming and J lost 6 bases, with 16 bases between them. This CDR3 has 14 amino acids. CDR1 is LNHDA and CDR2 is SQIVND in the germline V gene (reference sequence). CDR3 in amino acids: CASSAWTGTAEAFF. CDR3 sequence (DNA): TGTGCCAGTAGTGCTTGGACGGGAACTGCTGAAGCTTTCTTT. Filled out from reference TRBV19 and TRBJ1-1, the complete variable domain reads DGGITQSPKYLFRKEGQNVTLSCEQNLNHDAMYWYRQDPGQGLRLIYYSQIVNDFQKGDIAEGYSVSREKKESFPLTVTSAQKNPTAFYLCASSAWTGTAEAFFGQGTRLTVV.

This clone showed up just once. V is TRBV20-1 and J is TRBJ2-3, with D possibly TRBD2 on 5 matching bases. Germline CDR1 and CDR2: DFQATT and SNEGSKA (reference sequence). V was clipped by 5 bases and J by 8 bases, with 11 bases between them. This CDR3 spans 11 amino acids. In DNA, the CDR3 is TGCAGTGCTCCAACCGCGGGTACGCAGTATTTT. Its protein is CSAPTAGTQYF.

The V gene is TRBV5-4, the J gene TRBJ1-3; D unresolved. The CDR3 extends over 13 amino acids. Germline CDR1 and CDR2: SGHNT and YYREEE (reference sequence). Between the trimmed V and J ends, which lost 3 bases and 7 bases, there was a span of 11 bases. CDR3 loop: CASSSPLTNTIYF. CDR3 DNA sequence: TGTGCCAGCAGCTCCCCCTTGACCAACACCATATATTTT. Together with reference TRBV5-4 and TRBJ1-3, the CDR3 gives the full variable domain: ETGVTQSPTHLIKTRGQQVTLRCSSQSGHNTVSWYQQALGQGPQFIFQYYREEENGRGNFPPRFSGLQFPNYSSELNVNALELDDSALYLCASSSPLTNTIYFGEGSWLTVV.

The J gene is TRBJ1-1, the V gene TRBV15, with 8 bases aligning to TRBD1. The CDR3 loop spans 17 amino acids. Germline V gene sequence: CDR1 LNHNV, CDR2 YYDKDF (reference sequence). With 0 bases clipped from V and 5 bases from J, the junction kept 11 bases outside the gene matches. The CDR3 is CATSRELDRAISTEAFF. The CDR3 DNA reads as TGTGCCACCAGCAGAGAACTGGACAGGGCGATTTCGACTGAAGCTTTCTTT.

The chain carries TRBV6-1 and TRBJ2-5; no reliable D call. This CDR3 contains 15 residues. V lost 10 bases and J 1 base, leaving 19 bases between the germline ends. Germline V gene sequence: CDR1 MNHNS, CDR2 SASEGT. The CDR3 reads CAIHSRSNFQETQYF. CDR3 nucleotide sequence: TGTGCCATCCACTCCCGTAGTAATTTCCAAGAGACCCAGTACTTC.

V and J are TRBV9 and TRBJ2-2; TRBD1 agrees at 8 bases. CDR3 length: 18 amino acids. Looked up from germline, CDR1 is SGDLS and CDR2 is YYNGEE. Trimming took 0 bases from V and 3 from J; bases not matched to a gene: 10. The CDR3, as DNA: TGTGCCAGCAGCGTAGGGGCAGGGGGCGCCGGTGACACCGGGGAGCTGTTTTTT. This codes for CASSVGAGGAGDTGELFF.

This clone was detected many times. The V gene is TRBV6-2 or TRBV6-3, the J gene TRBJ2-1, with 7 bases identical to TRBD1. The V segment lost 6 bases and the J segment 8 bases; nucleotides outside the gene matches: 10. Germline V gives CDR1 MNHEY, CDR2 SVGEGT. This CDR3 has 14 residues. DNA of the CDR3: TGTGCCAGCAGCACCGGACAGGAAAGCGATGAGCAGTTCTTC. Protein product: CASSTGQESDEQFF.

This chain links TRBV10-3 with TRBJ2-3; 11 bases fit TRBD2. Looked up from germline, CDR1 is ENHRY and CDR2 is SYGVKD. The CDR3 loop spans 17 amino acids. J gave up 3 bases and V 0 bases, and 5 bases lay outside the gene matches. The CDR3 is CAISESFSGGATDTQYF. The CDR3, as DNA: TGTGCCATCAGTGAGTCGTTTAGCGGGGGGGCAACAGATACGCAGTATTTT.

V gene TRBV2 combines with J gene TRBJ2-2; a weak D match, TRBD2 (5 bases). The V end was cut by 6 bases, the J end by 7 bases, with 12 bases between. The CDR3 runs 13 residues. Per the germline V gene, CDR1 is SNHLY and CDR2 is FYNNEI. CDR3 residues: CASSQRAGGELFF. In DNA, the CDR3 is TGTGCCAGCAGCCAGAGGGCGGGCGGGGAGCTGTTTTTT.

This rearrangement joins TRBV10-3 to TRBJ1-2, with a tentative D call TRBD1 (6 bases). Germline V lookup: CDR1 ENHRY, CDR2 SYGVKD. The CDR3 is 14 amino acids. Between the trimmed V and J ends, which lost 7 bases and 6 bases, there was a span of 18 bases. DNA of the CDR3: TGTGCCATCAACGCGGGCTTTGGGGGCGATGGCTACACCTTC. Translation: CAINAGFGGDGYTF.

This sequence joins TRBV28 and TRBJ1-2, with a weak D call TRBD1 (5 bases). V was trimmed by 6 bases and J by 4 bases, leaving 12 bases between them. The CDR3 extends over 13 amino acids. Looked up from germline, CDR1 is MDHEN and CDR2 is SYDVKM. This CDR3 is CASSPGPRYGYTF. The DNA of the CDR3 is TGTGCCAGCAGCCCGGGACCGCGCTATGGCTACACCTTC.

J is TRBJ1-1 and V is TRBV7-2; 10 nucleotides match TRBD1. This CDR3 contains 15 residues. The germline gives CDR1 SGHTA, CDR2 FQGNSA. J lost 5 bases, V lost 3 bases, and 6 bases had no gene match. CDR3 nucleotide sequence: TGTGCCAGCAGCTTCGGGACAGGGGCAGGGACTGAAGCTTTCTTT. It codes for CASSFGTGAGTEAFF.

This clone was seen a single time. The V and J genes are TRBV18 and TRBJ1-5, with 7 bases matching TRBD1. Per the germline V gene, CDR1 is KGHSH and CDR2 is LQKENI. V shed 2 bases and J 4 bases; nucleotides not matched to a gene: 8. CDR3 length equals 16 residues. The CDR3 DNA reads as TGTGCCAGCTCACCAAGGCAGGGGGAAGAAAATCAGCCCCAGCATTTT. Encoded protein: CASSPRQGEENQPQHF.

The chain employs TRBV5-1 and TRBJ1-1; no clear D gene. V was trimmed by 2 bases and J by 5 bases, leaving 13 bases between them. The CDR3 sequence is 14 residues long. Germline CDR1 SGHRS, CDR2 YFSETQ. CDR3 bases: TGCGCCAGCAGCTTAAAGGTGTATGGAACTGAAGCTTTCTTT. This translates into CASSLKVYGTEAFF.

The rearrangement links TRBV4-1 to TRBJ2-7, with D perhaps assigned TRBD1 or TRBD2 (6 bases each). V lost 9 bases to trimming and J lost 3 bases, with 9 bases between them. CDR1 and CDR2 (germline): MGHRA, YSYEKL. This CDR3 has 11 residues. CDR3 in DNA: TGCGCCAGGGAGGGGGGCTACGAGCAGTACTTC. The encoded protein is CAREGGYEQYF.

This rearrangement joins TRBV6-5 to TRBJ2-7, with TRBD1 identical over 11 bases. Germline CDR1 MNHEY, CDR2 SVGAGI. The length of the CDR3 is 15 residues. After removal of 2 bases from V and 4 bases from J, the junction contained 4 bases not matched to a gene. The CDR3 sequence: CASSYGDRGYYEQYF. The DNA for the CDR3 is TGTGCCAGCAGTTACGGGGACAGGGGGTATTACGAGCAGTACTTC.

This clone occurred once. The chain joins TRBV14 to TRBJ1-2, with D hard to call. V lost 1 base, J lost 4 bases, and 4 bases lay in between. CDR1 is SGHDN, CDR2 FVKESK, per germline. This CDR3 comprises 12 residues. The CDR3 sequence is CASSQGVYGYTF. CDR3 coding DNA: TGTGCCAGCAGCCAAGGAGTCTATGGCTACACCTTC.

The chain recombines TRBV11-2 with TRBJ2-3; no firm D call. V gave up 3 bases and J gave up 2 bases, with 3 bases separating them. Germline V lookup: CDR1 SGHAT, CDR2 FQNNGV. This CDR3 spans 12 amino acids. For the CDR3, the DNA is TGTGCCAGCAGCTTTCTCACAGATACGCAGTATTTT. Its translation is CASSFLTDTQYF. The full variable domain, rest sourced from reference TRBV11-2 and TRBJ2-3, is EAGVAQSPRYKIIEKRQSVAFWCNPISGHATLYWYQQILGQGPKLLIQFQNNGVVDDSQLPKDRFSAERLKGVDSTLKIQPAKLEDSAVYLCASSFLTDTQYFGPGTRLTVL.

This clone occurred once. The chain employs TRBV9 and TRBJ1-4; no reliable D call. Looked up from germline, CDR1 is SGDLS and CDR2 is YYNGEE. Trimming cost V 0 bases and J 3 bases, with 9 bases left between them. The CDR3 length is 15 residues. The CDR3 sequence: CASSVGDNANEKLFF. CDR3 coding DNA: TGTGCCAGCAGCGTAGGGGATAACGCTAATGAAAAACTGTTTTTT.